This TCR beta chain was sequenced in a study of control samples from healthy donors and cancer patients. Germline V gene sequence: CDR1 SGHDT, CDR2 YYEEEE. Trimming took 4 bases from V and 3 from J; bases not matched to a gene: 18. The CDR3 has 19 residues. This clone occurred once. Using immunoSEQ multiplex PCR, the repertoire was profiled, and TCRdb retains in-frame clones only, with some absent. The sample has roughly 73,000 clones, approximately 80% seen once. The chain carries TRBV5-6 and TRBJ1-1, with 10 bases matching TRBD1. The TCR comes from a man in his fifties in good health. Sequencing was carried out using blood. The CDR3 nucleotides are TGTGCCAGCAGCGCAACCGGGACAGGGGTAAACGGGTGGGACACTGAAGCTTTCTTT. Its translation: CASSATGTGVNGWDTEAFF.